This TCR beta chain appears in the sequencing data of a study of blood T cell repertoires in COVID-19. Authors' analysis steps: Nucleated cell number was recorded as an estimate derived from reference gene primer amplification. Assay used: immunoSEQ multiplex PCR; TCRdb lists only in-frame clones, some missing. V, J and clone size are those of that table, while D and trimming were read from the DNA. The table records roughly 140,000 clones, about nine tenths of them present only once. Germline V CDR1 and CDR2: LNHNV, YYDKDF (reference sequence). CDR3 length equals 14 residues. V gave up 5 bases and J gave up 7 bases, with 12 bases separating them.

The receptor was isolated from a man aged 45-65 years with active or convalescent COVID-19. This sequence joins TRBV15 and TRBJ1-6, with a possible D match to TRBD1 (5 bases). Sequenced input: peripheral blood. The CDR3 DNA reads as TGTGCCACCAGCCCTCAGGGAAGCAATTCACCCCTCCACTTT. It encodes CATSPQGSNSPLHF.